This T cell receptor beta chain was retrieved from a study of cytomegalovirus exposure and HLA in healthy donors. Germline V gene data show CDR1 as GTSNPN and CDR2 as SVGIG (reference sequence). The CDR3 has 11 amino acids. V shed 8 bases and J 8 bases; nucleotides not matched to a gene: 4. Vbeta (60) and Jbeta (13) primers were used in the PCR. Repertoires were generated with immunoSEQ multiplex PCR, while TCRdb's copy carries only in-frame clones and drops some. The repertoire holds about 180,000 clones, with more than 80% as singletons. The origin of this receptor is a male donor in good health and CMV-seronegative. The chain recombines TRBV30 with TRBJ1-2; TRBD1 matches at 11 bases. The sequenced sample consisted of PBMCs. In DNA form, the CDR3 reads TGTGCCGGGGACAGGGGGGAAGGCTACACCTTC. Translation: CAGDRGEGYTF.